What follows are 28 T cell receptor beta chains derived from one specimen sequenced in a study of glioma-infiltrating T cells after dendritic cell vaccination. Sequencing was performed with immunoSEQ multiplex PCR; in TCRdb, only in-frame clones are kept and a portion is missing. The sample carries 93,000 or so clones, roughly three quarters recorded once. The material sequenced was blood, taken before dendritic cell vaccination. Every receptor here comes from a human donor with glioblastoma.

The rearrangement uses TRBV28 and TRBJ2-1; D might be TRBD2 (6 bases). Looked up from germline, CDR1 is MDHEN and CDR2 is SYDVKM. The length of the CDR3 is 15 residues. V lost 5 bases to trimming and J lost 6 bases, with 17 bases between them. CDR3 in amino acids: CASSPPGLHLNEQFF. The CDR3 DNA sequence: TGTGCCAGCAGTCCCCCGGGACTCCACCTCAATGAGCAGTTCTTC.

V usage is TRBV4-1 and J usage is TRBJ2-7; TRBD1 might be the D (5 bases). Germline V gene data show CDR1 as MGHRA and CDR2 as YSYEKL. CDR3 length equals 14 residues. Trimming stripped 3 bases from V and 3 bases from J, with 12 bases between. The CDR3 nucleotides are TGCGCCAGCAGCCATGACAGACCTGGCTACGAGCAGTACTTC. Residues: CASSHDRPGYEQYF.

This clone was detected once. This chain links TRBV5-4 with TRBJ2-3; 8 nucleotides match TRBD2. This CDR3 region has 16 residues. The trim removed 5 bases at V and 3 bases at J, leaving 11 bases unmatched. The germline gives CDR1 SGHNT, CDR2 YYREEE (reference sequence). This chain's CDR3 is CASRATGSGGTDTQYF. The CDR3 coding sequence is TGTGCCAGCAGGGCAACAGGGAGCGGGGGTACAGATACGCAGTATTTT.

For this clone: Other nucleotide sequences from this sample produce the same CDR3. J is TRBJ2-7 and V is TRBV6-1; 7 bases agree with TRBD2. V lost 4 bases, J lost 5 bases, and 14 bases stayed unmatched. From germline, CDR1 is MNHNS and CDR2 SASEGT. CDR3 size: 16 residues. The CDR3 here is CASSAQLASKAHEQYF. The DNA for the CDR3 is TGTGCCAGCAGTGCTCAACTAGCGTCCAAGGCCCACGAGCAGTACTTC.

The rearrangement uses TRBV10-1 and TRBJ2-1; TRBD1 matches at 7 bases. The germline V gene encodes CDR1 WNHNN and CDR2 SYGVQD (reference sequence). With V trimmed by 0 bases and J by 12 bases, 2 bases remained unmatched. The CDR3 extends over 12 amino acids. The CDR3 sequence is CASSESAGGQFF. The CDR3 DNA reads as TGCGCCAGCAGTGAGTCGGCAGGGGGGCAGTTCTTC.

The J gene is TRBJ2-5, the V gene TRBV30, with a possible D match to TRBD2 (6 bases). This CDR3 spans 13 amino acids. Germline CDR1 reads GTSNPN; CDR2 reads SVGIG (reference sequence). V was shortened by 1 base and J by 0 bases, with 6 bases between the two germline ends. Here the CDR3 reads CAWSAGDQETQYF. The CDR3, as DNA: TGTGCCTGGAGTGCGGGGGACCAAGAGACCCAGTACTTC. The complete variable domain, with remaining parts taken from reference TRBV30 and TRBJ2-5, reads SQTIHQWPATLVQPVGSPLSLECTVEGTSNPNLYWYRQAAGRGLQLLFYSVGIGQISSEVPQNLSASRPQDRQFILSSKKLLLSDSGFYLCAWSAGDQETQYFGPGTRLLVL.

The V and J genes are TRBV27 and TRBJ1-6; D is unclear. The V end was cut by 6 bases, the J end by 10 bases, with 10 bases between. The CDR3 has 12 amino acids. Germline V lookup: CDR1 MNHEY, CDR2 SMNVEV (reference sequence). The CDR3 sequence is CASRQAGSPLHF. Written as DNA, the CDR3 is TGTGCCAGCAGACAAGCAGGCTCACCCCTCCACTTT.

The table lists this clone with a few counts. This same CDR3 is encoded by further DNA sequences in the sample. The chain links TRBV5-1 to TRBJ1-5; D call uncertain. V lost 0 bases and J 2 bases, leaving 6 bases between the germline ends. Germline V lookup: CDR1 SGHRS, CDR2 YFSETQ. The CDR3 extends over 14 amino acids. The CDR3 region is CASSLGGGNQPQHF. DNA for the CDR3: TGCGCCAGCAGCTTGGGCGGGGGCAATCAGCCCCAGCATTTT.

This clone has only a few counts. This chain connects TRBV7-2 to TRBJ2-7; weak D call: TRBD2 (7 bases). V was shortened by 6 bases and J by 7 bases, with 25 bases between the two germline ends. CDR3 length: 16 residues. The germline V gene encodes CDR1 SGHTA and CDR2 FQGNSA. As DNA, the CDR3 is TGTGCCAGCAGTTTTAGGCCATCCGGGGGCGGGGGAGAGCAGTACTTC. Amino acids: CASSFRPSGGGGEQYF.

The CDR3 loop reads CASSQEVGLASEQFF. In nucleotides, the CDR3 is TGTGCCAGCAGCCAAGAGGTAGGACTAGCATCCGAGCAGTTCTTC. V usage is TRBV4-2 and J usage is TRBJ2-1; 8 positions agree with TRBD2. CDR1 is LGHNA, CDR2 YNFKEQ, per germline. This CDR3 has 15 residues. The V segment lost 0 bases and the J segment 10 bases; nucleotides outside the gene matches: 8.

This chain joins TRBV10-3 and TRBJ2-1; TRBD1 matches 9 bases. The germline V gene encodes CDR1 ENHRY and CDR2 SYGVKD. V was clipped by 4 bases and J by 1 base; unmatched bases: 5. CDR3 length: 16 amino acids. CDR3 protein: CAISALGQGSYNEQFF. As DNA, the CDR3 is TGTGCCATCAGTGCTTTGGGACAGGGTTCCTACAATGAGCAGTTCTTC.

This clone was found many times. The genes are TRBV5-1 and TRBJ2-7, with TRBD1 matching over 11 bases. Germline V gene data show CDR1 as SGHRS and CDR2 as YFSETQ. With 5 bases clipped from V and 2 bases from J, the junction kept 6 bases outside the gene matches. CDR3 length equals 15 residues. CDR3 DNA sequence: TGCGCCAGCAGTTTGAGGACAGGGGGCACCTACGAGCAGTACTTC. Its translation: CASSLRTGGTYEQYF.

The V call is TRBV18, the J call TRBJ2-5, with D perhaps matching TRBD1 (6 bases). CDR1 is KGHSH, CDR2 LQKENI, per germline. The CDR3 length is 15 residues. Trimming took 3 bases from V and 2 from J, leaving 13 bases between them. The CDR3 sequence is CASSPVRGPQETQYF. Here the CDR3 DNA reads TGTGCCAGCTCACCGGTCAGGGGTCCACAAGAGACCCAGTACTTC.

This sequence joins TRBV28 and TRBJ1-2; weak D call: TRBD1 (6 bases). Trimming stripped 5 bases from V and 2 bases from J, with 15 bases between. Germline lookup yields CDR1 MDHEN and CDR2 SYDVKM. The CDR3 extends over 15 amino acids. CDR3 loop: CASSPSPQGNYGYTF. The CDR3 nucleotides are TGTGCCAGCAGTCCCTCCCCCCAGGGGAACTATGGCTACACCTTC.

This chain connects TRBV12-1 to TRBJ2-7; the DNA was not used to check the table's D call, TRBD1. TRBV12-1 is designated a pseudogene. This CDR3 region has 15 residues. The CDR3 DNA reads TGTGCCAGCAGCCCGGGGGACAGGGAGACCTACGAGCAGTACTTC. It is translated as CASSPGDRETYEQYF.

The V gene is TRBV7-6, the J gene TRBJ2-5; TRBD1 might be the D (6 bases). The CDR3 loop spans 14 amino acids. In germline, CDR1 is SGHVS, CDR2 FNYEAQ. Trimming removed 3 bases from V and 5 bases from J, with 13 bases in between. CDR3 DNA sequence: TGTGCCAGCAGCTTTCAGGCAGGGGTGGAGACCCAGTACTTC. Translated: CASSFQAGVETQYF.

V is TRBV7-9 and J is TRBJ1-5; D unresolved. The germline V and J ends were trimmed by 3 bases and 5 bases, with 5 bases remaining between them. The germline CDR1 and CDR2 sequences are SEHNR and FQNEAQ (reference sequence). CDR3 size: 12 residues. CDR3 residues: CASSFRDQPQHF. The DNA for the CDR3 is TGTGCCAGCAGCTTTCGCGATCAGCCCCAGCATTTT.

CDR3 residues: CASSLSYNEQFF. The CDR3, as DNA: TGTGCCAGCAGCTTATCTTACAATGAGCAGTTCTTC. This chain joins TRBV7-8 and TRBJ2-1; unclear D gene. Between the trimmed V and J ends, which lost 2 bases and 4 bases, there was a span of 3 bases. The CDR3 contains 12 residues. CDR1 SGHVS and CDR2 FQNEAQ come from the germline V gene.

This clone appeared a single time. This chain connects TRBV18 to TRBJ2-6; 7 positions agree with TRBD1. This CDR3 contains 15 residues. CDR1 and CDR2 from the germline V gene are KGHSH and LQKENI. Trimming at V came to 4 bases and at J to 2 bases, leaving 2 bases not matched to a gene. The CDR3 protein is CASSLGQAGANVLTF. DNA for the CDR3: TGTGCCAGCTCACTAGGACAGGCTGGGGCCAACGTCCTGACTTTC.

This chain links TRBV5-1 with TRBJ2-3; 8 bases agree with TRBD2. Germline lookup yields CDR1 SGHRS and CDR2 YFSETQ. CDR3 size: 15 residues. Trimming at V came to 4 bases and at J to 1 base, leaving 5 bases not matched to a gene. CDR3 protein: CASSLSGTRTDTQYF. CDR3 DNA: TGCGCCAGCAGCCTTAGCGGGACCCGCACAGATACGCAGTATTTT.

This chain connects TRBV18 to TRBJ2-7; 10 nucleotides agree with TRBD1. Germline V gives CDR1 KGHSH, CDR2 LQKENI. The CDR3 contains 16 residues. The V gene end was trimmed by 1 base and the J gene end by 3 bases; junction bases not matched to a gene: 6. The CDR3 DNA sequence: TGTGCCAGCTCACCACTTCACGGGGACAGGGGCTACGAGCAGTACTTC. This sequence encodes CASSPLHGDRGYEQYF.

V is TRBV11-2 and J is TRBJ1-2; 8 bases match TRBD1. Germline CDR1 SGHAT, CDR2 FQNNGV. V was pared by 3 bases and J by 3 bases, with 6 bases of the junction left unmatched. The CDR3 loop spans 15 amino acids. The CDR3 here is CASSFAGGAYYGYTF. As DNA, the CDR3 is TGTGCCAGCAGCTTCGCAGGGGGCGCATACTATGGCTACACCTTC.

CDR3 amino acids: CASSDGRLGGPNYEQYF. CDR3 nucleotide sequence: TGTGCCAGCAGCGATGGACGGCTGGGGGGACCAAACTACGAGCAGTACTTC. The chain is built from TRBV5-5 and TRBJ2-7; TRBD2 might be the D (6 bases). V was cut by 4 bases and J by 3 bases, with 23 bases left in between. The CDR3 runs 17 residues. Germline CDR1 is SGHKS and CDR2 is YYEKEE (reference sequence).

The chain is built from TRBV21-1 and TRBJ2-7; the listed D gene, TRBD2, was not tested against the DNA. TRBV21-1 is a recognized pseudogene. The CDR3 is 16 residues long. CDR3 bases: TGTGCCAGCAGCAAATTTCCCAATCTAGCGGTCTACGAGCAGTACTTC. As protein: CASSKFPNLAVYEQYF.

This chain connects TRBV28 to TRBJ1-2; possibly TRBD1 for D (6 bases). Deletions cut 3 bases from V and 2 bases from J, with 10 bases between. CDR1 MDHEN and CDR2 SYDVKM come from the germline V gene. The length of the CDR3 is 14 residues. The CDR3 spells CASSFGQFNYGYTF. The CDR3 DNA sequence: TGTGCCAGCAGTTTTGGACAGTTCAACTATGGCTACACCTTC.

The chain couples TRBV7-3 to TRBJ1-6, with 7 bases identical to TRBD1. With 6 bases clipped from V and 7 bases from J, the junction kept 6 bases outside the gene matches. The V gene's germline CDR1 is SGHTA and CDR2 FQGTGA. This CDR3 is built from 14 residues. This CDR3 is CASSSRGTNSPLHF. CDR3 nucleotides: TGTGCCAGCAGTTCCAGGGGGACAAATTCACCCCTCCACTTT.

The chain recombines TRBV7-8 with TRBJ2-2; weak D call: TRBD2 (6 bases). CDR1 is SGHVS and CDR2 is FQNEAQ in the germline V gene. Between the trimmed V and J ends, which lost 1 base and 6 bases, there was a span of 15 bases. The CDR3 totals 16 residues. The CDR3, as DNA: TGTGCCAGCAGCTTAGTTGGAGGGGACGTGTCCGGGGAGCTGTTTTTT. It specifies CASSLVGGDVSGELFF.

This clone occurred once. The CDR3 nucleotides are TGTGCCAGCAGCGGAGGAAGCACTTCGAATGAAAAACTGTTTTTT. It encodes CASSGGSTSNEKLFF. J is TRBJ1-4 and V is TRBV7-9; D not certain. V shed 5 bases and J shed 5 bases, with 15 bases lying between them. Germline assignment: CDR1 SEHNR and CDR2 FQNEAQ (reference sequence). The CDR3 has 15 residues.